This T cell receptor beta chain was retrieved from a study of cytomegalovirus exposure and HLA in healthy donors. Per the germline V gene, CDR1 is WNHNN and CDR2 is SYGVQD (reference sequence). The CDR3 spans 9 residues. Trimming left V 5 bases short and J 13 bases short, with 5 bases between. 13 Jbeta primers and 60 Vbeta primers were used for the PCR. Libraries were prepared by immunoSEQ multiplex PCR; TCRdb keeps only in-frame clonotypes and omits some of them. The sample holds 90,000 or so clones, 78% seen once. The sequenced sample consisted of PBMCs. The TCR originated in a male donor in good health and CMV-seropositive. V and J are TRBV10-1 and TRBJ2-2; no definite D call. Written as DNA, the CDR3 is TGCGCCAGCAGTCCCGGGCTGTTTTTT. Translating gives CASSPGLFF.